This T cell receptor beta chain was captured in a study of neoadjuvant anti-PD-1 for oral cavity cancer. Blood libraries mostly used about 500 ng genomic DNA, six replicates each. Measured with immunoSEQ multiplex PCR; TCRdb has only the in-frame clones, and not every one. This sample yields about 9,100 clones, of which almost 65% are seen a single time; 4.2% belongs to the top ten. Time point here: after neoadjuvant nivolumab, at surgical resection. These oral cavity squamous cell carcinomas were HPV-negative and locally advanced. The germline V gene has CDR1 MNHEY and CDR2 SMNVEV (reference sequence). The CDR3 extends over 13 amino acids. V lost 6 bases, J lost 6 bases, and 14 bases lay in between.

The clonotype was recovered from a person aged 35-79 years with oral cavity squamous cell carcinoma. The rearrangement links TRBV27 to TRBJ1-1; D is undetermined. The specimen was PBMCs, collected after nivolumab (anti-PD-1) treatment. The DNA for the CDR3 is TGTGCCAGCAGCTCCCCCCGGACCCCTGAAGCTTTCTTT. Protein: CASSSPRTPEAFF.